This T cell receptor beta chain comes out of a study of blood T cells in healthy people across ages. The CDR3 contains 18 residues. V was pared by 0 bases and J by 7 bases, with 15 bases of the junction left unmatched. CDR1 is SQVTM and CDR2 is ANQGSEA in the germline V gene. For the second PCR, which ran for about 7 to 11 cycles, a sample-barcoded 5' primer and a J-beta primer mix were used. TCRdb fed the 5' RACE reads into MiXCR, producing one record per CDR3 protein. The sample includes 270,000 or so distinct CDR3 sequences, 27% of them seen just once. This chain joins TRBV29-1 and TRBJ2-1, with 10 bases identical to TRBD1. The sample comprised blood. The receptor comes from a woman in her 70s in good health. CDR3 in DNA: TGCAGCGTTGAAGATCTAGGGTTAGACAGGGGGCGTGCGAATGAGCAGTTCTTC. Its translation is CSVEDLGLDRGRANEQFF.